The 3 T cell receptor beta chains reported below all come from one sample, sequenced in a study of OX40 agonist ivuxolimab in advanced cancers. TCRdb's table, derived via immunoSEQ multiplex PCR, lists solely in-frame clones and lacks some. The sample yields approximately 33,000 clones, 89% seen once. The sample was CD4+ or CD8+ T cells sorted from blood, taken in a trial of the OX40 agonist ivuxolimab. These receptors were obtained from an adult with an advanced solid tumor such as melanoma, head and neck, liver or kidney cancer.

The gene calls are TRBV30 and TRBJ2-7, with 10 nucleotides matching TRBD2. Unmatched junction bases numbered 6, after V lost 0 bases and J lost 7 bases. From germline, CDR1 is GTSNPN and CDR2 SVGIG (reference sequence). The CDR3 has 14 amino acids. CDR3 DNA sequence: TGTGCCTGGAGTGTCGCTAGCGGGAGTTGGGAGCAGTACTTC. Protein: CAWSVASGSWEQYF.

This rearrangement joins TRBV6-1 to TRBJ1-1; perhaps TRBD1 as D (6 bases). In germline, CDR1 is MNHNS, CDR2 SASEGT. The CDR3 has 14 residues. V was pared by 7 bases and J by 1 base, with 13 bases between. Written as DNA, the CDR3 is TGTGCCAGCACAGATGGGGGCGAGAACACTGAAGCTTTCTTT. This codes for CASTDGGENTEAFF.

There are a few counts of this clone. The chain employs TRBV30 and TRBJ1-1; D not resolved. The CDR3 has 12 residues. V was trimmed by 1 base and J by 5 bases, leaving 8 bases between them. Germline V CDR1 and CDR2: GTSNPN, SVGIG (reference sequence). The DNA for the CDR3 is TGTGCCTGGAGTGCCTCCAGGACTGAAGCTTTCTTT. Encoded protein: CAWSASRTEAFF.